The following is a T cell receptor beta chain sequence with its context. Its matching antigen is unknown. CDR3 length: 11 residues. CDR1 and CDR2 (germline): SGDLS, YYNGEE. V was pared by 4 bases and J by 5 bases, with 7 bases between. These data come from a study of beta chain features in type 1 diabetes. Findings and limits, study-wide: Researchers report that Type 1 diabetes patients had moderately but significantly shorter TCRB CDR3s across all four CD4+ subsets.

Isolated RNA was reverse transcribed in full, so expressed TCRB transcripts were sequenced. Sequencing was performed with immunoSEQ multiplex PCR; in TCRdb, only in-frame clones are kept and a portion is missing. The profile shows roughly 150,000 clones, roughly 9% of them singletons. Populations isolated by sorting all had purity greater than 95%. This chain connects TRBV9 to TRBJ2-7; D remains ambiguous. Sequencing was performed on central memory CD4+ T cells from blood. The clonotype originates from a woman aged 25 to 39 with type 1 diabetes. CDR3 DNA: TGTGCCAGCAGCCCCCGTAACGAGCAGTACTTC. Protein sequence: CASSPRNEQYF.